This T cell receptor (beta chain) was obtained from a study of T cells in Graves' hyperthyroidism and ophthalmopathy. Study as a whole: Peripheral blood was secured at the point of initial diagnosis, before any treatment.

Amplification of TCR beta CDR3 regions used RNA as the template. Using the HTBI primer set, a first-round RT-PCR was run on the TCR CDR3. TCRdb recomputed calls from the multiplex PCR reads with MiXCR, one row per CDR3 protein. The sample contains about 420,000 distinct CDR3 sequences, roughly 13% of which appear only once. CDR3 length: 15 residues. Germline values: CDR1 SNHLY, CDR2 FYNNEI. J was trimmed by 2 bases and V by 10 bases; bases with no gene match: 8. This TCR was sampled from a woman under 30 with Graves' hyperthyroidism. Material: blood. The chain recombines TRBV2 with TRBJ1-5; 10 bases map to TRBD1. In DNA form, the CDR3 reads TGTGCCACTCAGCCGGGGACAGGGGGCAATCAGCCCCAGCATTTT. It specifies CATQPGTGGNQPQHF.